This note documents a single TCR beta chain sequence. J gave up 7 bases and V 5 bases, and 11 bases lay outside the gene matches. The CDR3 loop spans 15 amino acids. Germline-derived CDR1 and CDR2 are MDHEN and SYDVKM. The data stem from a study of T cells in Graves' hyperthyroidism and ophthalmopathy. Study details: Peripheral blood was secured at the point of initial diagnosis, before any treatment.

Patients aged 18 to 65 had newly diagnosed hyperthyroidism lasting under 2 months. Uncontrolled infection, other autoimmune disease, pregnancy and lactation each barred patients from inclusion. The study collected blood at first hyperthyroidism diagnosis, before any ophthalmopathy symptoms arose. RNA transcripts yielded amplified TCR beta CDR3 regions. The HTBI primer set was used in a first-round RT-PCR of the TCR CDR3. Each CDR3 protein is one row after TCRdb ran MiXCR on the multiplex PCR reads. The repertoire holds 250,000 to 300,000 distinct CDR3 sequences, with about 15% as singletons. The receptor was derived from a woman aged 40-49 years with Graves' hyperthyroidism that later progressed to Graves' ophthalmopathy. Sequences were obtained from blood. The J gene is TRBJ2-7, the V gene TRBV28; 10 nucleotides line up with TRBD2. The CDR3 DNA reads TGTGCCAGCAGTGGGGGAGCGGGAGGGCCTGGGGAGCAGTACTTC. Translating it yields CASSGGAGGPGEQYF.